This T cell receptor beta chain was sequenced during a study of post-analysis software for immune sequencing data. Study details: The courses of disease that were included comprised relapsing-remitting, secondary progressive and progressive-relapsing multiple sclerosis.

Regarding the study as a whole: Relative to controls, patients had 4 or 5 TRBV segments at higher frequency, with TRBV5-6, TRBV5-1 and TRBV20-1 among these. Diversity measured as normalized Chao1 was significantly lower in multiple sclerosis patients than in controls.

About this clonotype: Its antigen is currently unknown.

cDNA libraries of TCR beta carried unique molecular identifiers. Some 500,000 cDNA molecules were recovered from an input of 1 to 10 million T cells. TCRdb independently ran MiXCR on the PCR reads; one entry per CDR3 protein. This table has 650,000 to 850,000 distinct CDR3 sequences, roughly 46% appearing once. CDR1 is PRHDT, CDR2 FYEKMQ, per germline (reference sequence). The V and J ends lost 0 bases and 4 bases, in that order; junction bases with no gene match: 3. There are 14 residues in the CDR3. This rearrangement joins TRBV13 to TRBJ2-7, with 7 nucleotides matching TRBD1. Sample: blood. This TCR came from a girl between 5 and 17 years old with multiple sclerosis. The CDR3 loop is CASSLGGGWYEQYF. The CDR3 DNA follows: TGTGCCAGCAGCTTAGGAGGGGGCTGGTACGAGCAGTACTTC.